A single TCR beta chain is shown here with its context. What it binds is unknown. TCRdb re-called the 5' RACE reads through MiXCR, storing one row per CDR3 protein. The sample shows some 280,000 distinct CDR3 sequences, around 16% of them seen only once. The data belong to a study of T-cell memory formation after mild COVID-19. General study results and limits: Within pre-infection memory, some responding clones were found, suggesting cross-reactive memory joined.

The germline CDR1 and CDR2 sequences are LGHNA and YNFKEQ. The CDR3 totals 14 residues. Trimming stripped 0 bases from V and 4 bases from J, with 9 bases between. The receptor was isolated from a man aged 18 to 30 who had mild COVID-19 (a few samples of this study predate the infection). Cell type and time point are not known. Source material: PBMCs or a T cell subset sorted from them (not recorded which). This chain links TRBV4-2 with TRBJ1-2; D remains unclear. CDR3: CASSQDWYAYGYTF. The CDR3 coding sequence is TGTGCCAGCAGCCAAGATTGGTATGCCTATGGCTACACCTTC.